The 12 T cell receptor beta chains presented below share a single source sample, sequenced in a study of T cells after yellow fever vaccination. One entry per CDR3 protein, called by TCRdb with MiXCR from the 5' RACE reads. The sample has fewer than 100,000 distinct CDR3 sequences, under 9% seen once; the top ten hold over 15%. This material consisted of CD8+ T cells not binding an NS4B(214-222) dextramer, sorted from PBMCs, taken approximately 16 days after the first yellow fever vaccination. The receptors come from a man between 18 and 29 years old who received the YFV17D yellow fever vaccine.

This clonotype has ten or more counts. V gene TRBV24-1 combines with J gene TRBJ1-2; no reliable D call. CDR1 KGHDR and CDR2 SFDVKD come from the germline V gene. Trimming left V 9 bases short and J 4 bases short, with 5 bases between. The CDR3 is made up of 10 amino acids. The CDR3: CATGGYGYTF. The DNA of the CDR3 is TGTGCCACCGGCGGCTATGGCTACACCTTC.

The CDR3, as DNA: TGTGCCAGCAGTTACTCGATTAGGGGACCTCATTCGTACGAGCAGTACTTC. It codes for CASSYSIRGPHSYEQYF. The rearrangement joins TRBV6-2 or TRBV6-3 to TRBJ2-7; either TRBD1 or TRBD2 may fit D (5 bases each). CDR3 length equals 17 residues. The germline CDR1 and CDR2 sequences are MNHEY and SVGEGT. The V gene lost 0 bases and the J gene lost 4 bases, with 19 bases spanning the gap.

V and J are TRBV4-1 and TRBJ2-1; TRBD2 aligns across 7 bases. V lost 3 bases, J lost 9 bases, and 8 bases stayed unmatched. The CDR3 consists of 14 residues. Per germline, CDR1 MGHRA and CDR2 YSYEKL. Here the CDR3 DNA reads TGCGCCAGCAGCCATCTGGGCGGGGGTAGTGAGCAGTTCTTC. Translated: CASSHLGGGSEQFF.

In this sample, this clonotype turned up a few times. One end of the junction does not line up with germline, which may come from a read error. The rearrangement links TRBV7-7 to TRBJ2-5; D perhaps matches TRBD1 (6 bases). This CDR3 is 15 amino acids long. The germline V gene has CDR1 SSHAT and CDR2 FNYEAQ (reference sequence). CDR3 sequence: CASSLGDTGRETQYF. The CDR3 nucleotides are TGTGCTAGCAGCCTGGGGGATACAGGGAGAGAGACCCAGTACTTC.

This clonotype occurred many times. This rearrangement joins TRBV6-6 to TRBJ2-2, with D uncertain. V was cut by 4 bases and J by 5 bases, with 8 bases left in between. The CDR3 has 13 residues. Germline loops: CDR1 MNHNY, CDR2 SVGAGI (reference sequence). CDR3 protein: CASSSYGTGELFF. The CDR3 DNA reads TGTGCCAGCAGTTCCTATGGGACCGGGGAGCTGTTTTTT.

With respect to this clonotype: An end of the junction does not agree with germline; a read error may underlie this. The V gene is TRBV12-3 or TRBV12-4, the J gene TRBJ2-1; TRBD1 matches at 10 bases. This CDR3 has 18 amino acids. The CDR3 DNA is TGTACCAGCAGTAAAAGAACGGGACAGGGGATCTCCTACAATGAGCAGTTCTTC. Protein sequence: CTSSKRTGQGISYNEQFF.

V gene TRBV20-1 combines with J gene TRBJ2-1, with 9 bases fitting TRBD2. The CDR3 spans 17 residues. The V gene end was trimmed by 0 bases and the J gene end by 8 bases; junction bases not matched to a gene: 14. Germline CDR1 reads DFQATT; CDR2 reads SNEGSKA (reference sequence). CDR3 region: CSARDMDRRGGIDEQFF. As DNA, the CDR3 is TGCAGTGCTAGAGACATGGATAGGCGGGGGGGCATCGATGAGCAGTTCTTC.

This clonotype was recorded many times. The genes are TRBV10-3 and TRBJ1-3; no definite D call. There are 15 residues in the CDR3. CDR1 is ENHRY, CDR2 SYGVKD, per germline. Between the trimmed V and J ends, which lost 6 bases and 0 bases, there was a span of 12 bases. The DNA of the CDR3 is TGTGCCATCAGGATGGACGTCTTCTCTGGAAACACCATATATTTT. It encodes CAIRMDVFSGNTIYF.

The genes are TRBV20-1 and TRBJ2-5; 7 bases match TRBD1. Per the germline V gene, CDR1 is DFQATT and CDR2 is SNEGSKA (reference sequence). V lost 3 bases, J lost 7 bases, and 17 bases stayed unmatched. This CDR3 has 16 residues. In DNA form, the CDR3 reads TGCAGTGCTAGTAGGGGCCGACAGGGCCCCCCGGGGACCCAGTACTTC. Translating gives CSASRGRQGPPGTQYF.

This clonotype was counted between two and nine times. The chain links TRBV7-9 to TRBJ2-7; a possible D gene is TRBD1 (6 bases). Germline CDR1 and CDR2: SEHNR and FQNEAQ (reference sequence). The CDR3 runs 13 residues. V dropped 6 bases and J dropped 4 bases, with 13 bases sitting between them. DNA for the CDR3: TGTGCCAGCAGTCCAGGGACACATTACGAGCAGTACTTC. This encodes CASSPGTHYEQYF.

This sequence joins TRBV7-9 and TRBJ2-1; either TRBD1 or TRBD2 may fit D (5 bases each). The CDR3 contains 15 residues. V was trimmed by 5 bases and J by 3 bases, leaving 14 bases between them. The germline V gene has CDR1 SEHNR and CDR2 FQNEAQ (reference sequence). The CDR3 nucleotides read TGTGCCAGCAGCCACCGGGACGGGGTCTACAATGAGCAGTTCTTC. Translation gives CASSHRDGVYNEQFF.

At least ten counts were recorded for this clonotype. CDR3 sequence (DNA): TGTGCCAGCAGCGTAGGGGACAGGCCTAGCACAGATACGCAGTATTTT. It codes for CASSVGDRPSTDTQYF. The chain joins TRBV9 to TRBJ2-3, with 8 positions matching TRBD1. V shed 0 bases, J shed 0 bases, and the junction held 3 bases outside the gene matches. Looked up from germline, CDR1 is SGDLS and CDR2 is YYNGEE. The CDR3 has 16 amino acids.